These 8 T cell receptor beta chains originate from one sample sequenced in a study of cytomegalovirus exposure and HLA in healthy donors. PCR involved 60 Vbeta and 13 Jbeta primers. TCRdb keeps only in-frame clones here, not all; method: immunoSEQ multiplex PCR. The listing contains under 130,000 clones. The sample comprised PBMCs. The receptors were sampled from a man in his fifties in good health and CMV-seronegative.

The V call is TRBV4-2, the J call TRBJ2-1, with D possibly matching TRBD2 (5 bases). Germline loops: CDR1 LGHNA, CDR2 YNFKEQ. Trimming cost V 0 bases and J 7 bases, with 16 bases left between them. The CDR3 loop spans 16 amino acids. CDR3 residues: CASSQDQVGRLNEQFF. As DNA, the CDR3 is TGTGCCAGCAGCCAAGATCAGGTTGGTAGACTAAATGAGCAGTTCTTC.

The chain uses TRBV5-1 and TRBJ1-5, with D maybe TRBD1 (6 bases). From germline, CDR1 is SGHRS and CDR2 YFSETQ. There are 16 residues in the CDR3. With 0 bases removed from V and 3 bases from J, the gap between germline ends came to 13 bases. The CDR3 sequence: CASSLDPGAYNQPQHF. The CDR3 DNA follows: TGCGCCAGCAGCTTGGACCCAGGGGCCTACAATCAGCCCCAGCATTTT.

V and J are TRBV9 and TRBJ2-5, with a possible D match to TRBD2 (6 bases). V was clipped by 2 bases and J by 5 bases, with 16 bases between them. CDR1 is SGDLS and CDR2 is YYNGEE in the germline V gene. The CDR3 spans 15 residues. CDR3 sequence: CASSVGPLEGETQYF. The CDR3 region has the DNA TGTGCCAGCAGCGTGGGGCCCTTGGAGGGCGAGACCCAGTACTTC.

The chain carries TRBV11-3 and TRBJ1-4; TRBD1 matches at 10 bases. Germline trimming cut 5 bases from V and 2 bases from J; bases unmatched to any gene: 14. Per the germline V gene, CDR1 is SGHNT and CDR2 is YENEEA. The CDR3 covers 19 residues. The CDR3 DNA sequence: TGTGCCAGCAGCGCCGGGCGGGACAGGGGAATTTCCACTAATGAAAAACTGTTTTTT. Its translation: CASSAGRDRGISTNEKLFF.

The J gene is TRBJ2-2, the V gene TRBV30, with D possibly matching TRBD2 (6 bases). Germline assignment: CDR1 GTSNPN and CDR2 SVGIG (reference sequence). The CDR3 totals 18 residues. Trimming left V 2 bases short and J 3 bases short, with 22 bases between. CDR3 DNA sequence: TGTGCCTGGAGTCCAGGGCCACGGGGTAGCGGAGACACCGGGGAGCTGTTTTTT. This sequence encodes CAWSPGPRGSGDTGELFF.

The chain employs TRBV4-3 and TRBJ2-7, with TRBD2 identical over 8 bases. Germline values: CDR1 LGHNA, CDR2 YSLEER. V dropped 0 bases and J dropped 3; count of bases not matched to a gene: 10. The CDR3 extends over 17 amino acids. The CDR3 DNA reads as TGCGCCAGCAGCCAAGATCGGGGGGGCCGCAAAGGCTACGAGCAGTACTTC. It translates to CASSQDRGGRKGYEQYF.

The V and J genes are TRBV5-4 and TRBJ2-4, with TRBD2 matching over 7 bases. Per the germline V gene, CDR1 is SGHNT and CDR2 is YYREEE (reference sequence). This CDR3 comprises 15 residues. V was pared by 5 bases and J by 3 bases, with 8 bases of the junction left unmatched. CDR3 in DNA: TGTGCCAGCAGGATTTGGGGGGGTGGCAAAAACATTCAGTACTTC. This codes for CASRIWGGGKNIQYF.

The chain has TRBV27 and TRBJ2-5, with 10 bases identical to TRBD1. The J segment lost 5 bases and the V segment lost 5 bases, leaving 8 bases of the junction unmatched. Germline V gene lookup returns CDR1 MNHEY and CDR2 SMNVEV (reference sequence). This CDR3 comprises 15 residues. CDR3 loop: CASSAVGQGKETQYF. As DNA, the CDR3 is TGTGCCAGCAGTGCCGTGGGACAGGGGAAGGAGACCCAGTACTTC.